These 18 T cell receptor beta chains were sequenced from one sample in a study of cytomegalovirus exposure and HLA in healthy donors. Amplification used 60 Vbeta primers and 13 Jbeta primers. Assay: immunoSEQ multiplex PCR; the TCRdb copy retains only in-frame clones and omits some. This table has fewer than 150,000 clones, 76% appearing once. Sequencing used PBMCs. The receptors were sampled from a man in his late teens or twenties in good health and CMV-seronegative.

This clone was seen a few times. The chain is built from TRBV27 and TRBJ1-1; TRBD1 matches 7 bases. V trimming: 3 bases; J trimming: 7 bases; junction bases outside the gene matches: 14. Germline values: CDR1 MNHEY, CDR2 SMNVEV (reference sequence). This CDR3 has 16 amino acids. The CDR3 region is CASSFSPRQGLFEAFF. In DNA, the CDR3 is TGTGCCAGCAGTTTTAGTCCGAGACAGGGATTATTTGAAGCTTTCTTT.

J is TRBJ1-2 and V is TRBV5-1; D gene ambiguous. Trimming cost V 2 bases and J 2 bases, with 7 bases left between them. Germline V gene lookup returns CDR1 SGHRS and CDR2 YFSETQ. This CDR3 spans 13 amino acids. CDR3 nucleotides: TGCGCCAGCAGCTTAACGGTCAACTATGGCTACACCTTC. This gives the protein CASSLTVNYGYTF.

This chain links TRBV2 with TRBJ1-3; D unclear. Looked up from germline, CDR1 is SNHLY and CDR2 is FYNNEI. The CDR3 spans 15 residues. Trimming took off 10 bases at V and 0 bases at J, with 16 bases between the two ends. CDR3 nucleotides: TGTGCCACCACCAAAAATGGCCTCTCTGGAAACACCATATATTTT. It is translated as CATTKNGLSGNTIYF.

V gene TRBV5-4 combines with J gene TRBJ1-2, with D maybe TRBD1 (6 bases). Germline V gives CDR1 SGHNT, CDR2 YYREEE (reference sequence). There are 13 residues in the CDR3. The V end lost 0 bases, the J end lost 8 bases, and 11 bases lay between the germline ends. This CDR3 is CASSLDRVAGYTF. DNA for the CDR3: TGTGCCAGCAGCTTGGACAGGGTAGCCGGCTACACCTTC.

The chain combines TRBV18 with TRBJ2-7; D is possibly TRBD2 (6 bases). Germline V gene sequence: CDR1 KGHSH, CDR2 LQKENI. The CDR3 extends over 16 amino acids. Between the trimmed V and J ends, which lost 2 bases and 0 bases, there was a span of 14 bases. The CDR3 DNA sequence: TGTGCCAGCTCACCAAGGCGGGAACCTTACTCCTACGAGCAGTACTTC. Encoded protein: CASSPRREPYSYEQYF.

The chain uses TRBV30 and TRBJ1-5; unclear D gene. The CDR3 consists of 14 residues. Trimming took off 2 bases at V and 0 bases at J, with 8 bases between the two ends. Germline V gives CDR1 GTSNPN, CDR2 SVGIG (reference sequence). This CDR3 reads CAWSPTHSNQPQHF. The CDR3, as DNA: TGTGCCTGGAGTCCTACGCATAGCAATCAGCCCCAGCATTTT.

The V call is TRBV19, the J call TRBJ1-1; D is unresolved. Trimming removed 7 bases from V and 2 bases from J, with 11 bases in between. The CDR3 loop spans 13 amino acids. Germline CDR1 LNHDA, CDR2 SQIVND (reference sequence). CDR3 in amino acids: CASTLEHNTEAFF. CDR3 bases: TGTGCCAGTACCCTCGAGCATAACACTGAAGCTTTCTTT.

This clone was picked up a small number of times. The V gene is TRBV29-1, the J gene TRBJ1-4, with 12 bases aligning to TRBD1. Per the germline V gene, CDR1 is SQVTM and CDR2 is ANQGSEA. The CDR3 is 16 residues long. V lost 6 bases, J lost 5 bases, and 10 bases stayed unmatched. CDR3 nucleotides: TGCAGCGTCGGTCGGGGACAGGGGGCGTCAAATGAAAAACTGTTTTTT. It encodes CSVGRGQGASNEKLFF.

The chain couples TRBV5-1 to TRBJ1-2; TRBD1 agrees at 9 bases. The CDR3 spans 17 residues. The germline V gene has CDR1 SGHRS and CDR2 YFSETQ. Losses at the gene ends were 4 bases for V and 2 bases for J; bases not matched to a gene: 12. Here the CDR3 reads CASSLALTGGTNYGYTF. CDR3 coding DNA: TGCGCCAGCAGCCTAGCATTGACAGGGGGAACAAACTATGGCTACACCTTC. The full variable domain, rest sourced from reference TRBV5-1 and TRBJ1-2, is KAGVTQTPRYLIKTRGQQVTLSCSPISGHRSVSWYQQTPGQGLQFLFEYFSETQRNKGNFPGRFSGRQFSNSRSEMNVSTLELGDSALYLCASSLALTGGTNYGYTFGSGTRLTVV.

The chain recombines TRBV13 with TRBJ2-2, with D tentatively TRBD2 (5 bases). CDR1 PRHDT and CDR2 FYEKMQ come from the germline V gene (reference sequence). This CDR3 has 12 residues. V lost 7 bases and J lost 6, with 9 bases in between. CDR3 sequence: CASMRGSGELFF. The CDR3 nucleotides are TGTGCCAGCATGCGAGGGTCCGGGGAGCTGTTTTTT.

The rearrangement joins TRBV7-9 to TRBJ2-2; TRBD1 matches 10 bases. CDR1 is SEHNR and CDR2 is FQNEAQ in the germline V gene (reference sequence). The CDR3 is made up of 19 amino acids. V trimming: 5 bases; J trimming: 4 bases; junction bases outside the gene matches: 16. In DNA, the CDR3 is TGTGCCAGCAGCCCATTTGGGACAGGGGCTATTCTGGGCACCGGGGAGCTGTTTTTT. Its protein product is CASSPFGTGAILGTGELFF.

J is TRBJ2-1 and V is TRBV10-1; TRBD2 agrees at 7 bases. Germline CDR1 is WNHNN and CDR2 is SYGVQD (reference sequence). The trim removed 0 bases at V and 8 bases at J, leaving 4 bases unmatched. The CDR3 spans 14 residues. This CDR3 reads CASSESGGVDEQFF. The CDR3 region has the DNA TGCGCCAGCAGTGAGTCGGGAGGGGTGGATGAGCAGTTCTTC.

The rearrangement uses TRBV11-3 and TRBJ1-5; weak D call: TRBD1 (5 bases). The germline V and J ends were trimmed by 0 bases and 6 bases, with 6 bases remaining between them. The CDR3 sequence is 13 residues long. Germline values: CDR1 SGHNT, CDR2 YENEEA. The CDR3 DNA reads as TGTGCCAGCAGCTTAGACAGGGTTCAGCCCCAGCATTTT. This sequence encodes CASSLDRVQPQHF.

The chain combines TRBV7-3 with TRBJ2-3; D is ambiguous. This CDR3 is 13 amino acids long. Germline loops: CDR1 SGHTA, CDR2 FQGTGA. Trimming shortened V by 1 base and J by 5 bases, and 7 bases separated the two germline ends. This CDR3 is CASSLITGDTQYF. The CDR3 bases are TGTGCCAGCAGCTTAATAACGGGAGATACGCAGTATTTT.

The chain has TRBV28 and TRBJ2-5, with D perhaps matching TRBD1 (5 bases). This CDR3 comprises 14 residues. Germline CDR1 MDHEN, CDR2 SYDVKM. Trimming removed 10 bases at V and 2 bases at J, with 17 bases between. The DNA of the CDR3 is TGTGCCATAAGGGGTAGTGGACCTCAAGAGACCCAGTACTTC. Translating it yields CAIRGSGPQETQYF.

This rearrangement joins TRBV10-1 to TRBJ2-3; TRBD2 might be the D (5 bases). CDR3 length: 17 amino acids. The V and J ends lost 0 bases and 0 bases respectively, with 13 bases between them. The germline CDR1 and CDR2 sequences are WNHNN and SYGVQD (reference sequence). This chain's CDR3 is CASSESRWRHSTDTQYF. The CDR3 DNA reads TGCGCCAGCAGTGAGTCAAGATGGAGGCATAGCACAGATACGCAGTATTTT.

This rearrangement joins TRBV7-9 to TRBJ2-2; 9 positions match TRBD1. The J segment lost 5 bases and the V segment lost 0 bases, leaving 4 bases of the junction unmatched. Germline CDR1 and CDR2: SEHNR and FQNEAQ (reference sequence). The CDR3 contains 16 residues. The CDR3 coding sequence is TGTGCCAGCAGCTTAGCGGGGACAGGGAGGACCGGGGAGCTGTTTTTT. Its translation is CASSLAGTGRTGELFF.

This clone has more than one count but fewer than ten. V and J are TRBV18 and TRBJ2-3; TRBD1 matches at 9 bases. Germline V gene data show CDR1 as KGHSH and CDR2 as LQKENI. The CDR3 consists of 15 residues. V gave up 2 bases and J gave up 2 bases; unmatched junction bases: 2. DNA for the CDR3: TGTGCCAGCTCACCATGGACAGGGGACACAGATACGCAGTATTTT. This sequence encodes CASSPWTGDTDTQYF.